What follows is one T cell receptor beta chain and its context. Its target is unknown. These data are taken from a study of blood T cells in healthy people across ages. Findings and limits, study-wide: There were more naive CD4+ cells and higher diversity in long-lived donors than in aged donors. With donor CMV status unknown, expanded clonotype changes were possibly confounded.

After removal of 0 bases from V and 0 bases from J, the junction contained 14 bases not matched to a gene. The germline gives CDR1 LGHDT, CDR2 YNNKEL (reference sequence). The CDR3 extends over 20 amino acids. Peripheral blood, about 10 milliliters per donor, was collected. Through a sample-barcoded 5' primer and a J-beta primer mix, a second PCR was run for roughly 6 to 12 cycles. Each CDR3 protein gets one entry after TCRdb re-called the 5' RACE reads with MiXCR. The sample consists of 800,000 to 950,000 distinct CDR3 sequences, about 44% of them appearing once. The rearrangement uses TRBV3-1 and TRBJ2-7; 10 bases are shared with TRBD2. Sequencing input: blood. The source of this sequence is a man between 25 and 39 years old in good health. CDR3 coding DNA: TGTGCCAGCAGCCAAGAGTGGGAACTAGCGGGGAGTGGGAACTCCTACGAGCAGTACTTC. This sequence encodes CASSQEWELAGSGNSYEQYF.